A selection of T cell receptor beta chains follows, all from one sample in a study of a mutant IDH1 vaccine in newly diagnosed glioma. Antigens for these TCRs are unknown. Clones were read by immunoSEQ multiplex PCR, and TCRdb kept only the in-frame ones, dropping some. The table includes over 50,000 clones, roughly 84% detected once. The sequencing here drew on PBMCs, taken from a glioma patient whose treatment included an IDH1 peptide vaccine. Receptors were obtained from a young man with glioma. The CDR3 runs from the conserved cysteine through the conserved F or W. Each record gives: D gene, J gene, V gene, clone size, CDR3 DNA, CDR3 protein. D genes are given only for firm matches. Only part of the rows carry a size: once, few, many, or a class if the clone is expanded.

NA,TRBJ1-5,TRBV5-1,few,TGCGCCAGCAGTTCCGTCGGGGGTAATCAGCCCCAGCATTTT,CASSSVGGNQPQHF
NA,TRBJ2-6,TRBV5-5,NA,TGTGCCAGCAGTCCAGTAGACAGGTCTGGGGCCAACGTCCTGACTTTC,CASSPVDRSGANVLTF
TRBD1,TRBJ1-2,TRBV7-8,NA,TGTGCCAGCAGCGTTAGGGGGCGACAGGGGGCGGGAGGCTACACCTTC,CASSVRGRQGAGGYTF
TRBD1,TRBJ1-1,TRBV6-6,NA,TGTGCCAGCAGCCACCCCGACAGGGGAAACACTGAAGCTTTCTTT,CASSHPDRGNTEAFF
TRBD1,TRBJ1-1,TRBV10-3,once,TGTGCCATCAGTGAGGGACAGGGTAACACTGAAGCTTTCTTT,CAISEGQGNTEAFF
NA,TRBJ1-5,TRBV4-1,few,TGCGCCAGCAGCCAAGATCAGGGGAGCAATCAGCCCCAGCATTTT,CASSQDQGSNQPQHF
TRBD1,TRBJ1-2,TRBV28,NA,TGTGCCAGCAGGCGGGACAGACTCAACTATGGCTACACCTTC,CASRRDRLNYGYTF
NA,TRBJ1-3,TRBV4-1,NA,TGCGCCAGCAGCCAACAGCCCGTCTCTGGAAACACCATATATTTT,CASSQQPVSGNTIYF
NA,TRBJ2-1,TRBV6-5,NA,TGTGCCAGCAGTTACCCAGGGAGGACTATCTGGGAGCAGTTCTTC,CASSYPGRTIWEQFF
TRBD1,TRBJ2-6,TRBV18,NA,TGTGCCAGCTCACCAGACAGGGGTGGGGCCAACGTCCTGACTTTC,CASSPDRGGANVLTF
NA,TRBJ2-1,TRBV6-6,NA,TGTGCCAGCAGACAGACTACACTCAATGAGCAGTTCTTC,CASRQTTLNEQFF
NA,TRBJ1-2,TRBV25-1,few,TGTGCCAGCAGCCACACAGGGAGGAACTATGGCTACACCTTC,CASSHTGRNYGYTF
NA,TRBJ1-2,TRBV4-2,NA,TGTGCCAGCAGCCCTGACAGTGGCTCCAACTATGGCTACACCTTC,CASSPDSGSNYGYTF
TRBD1,TRBJ1-1,TRBV4-1,NA,TGCGCCAGCAGCCTGGGGACAGGGGATTCCTTAGGGGCTTTCTTT,CASSLGTGDSLGAFF
TRBD2,TRBJ2-1,TRBV10-3,NA,TGTGCCATCAGCGGAAGGCTAGCGGGAGGCGGGAGCTCCTACAATGAGCAGTTCTTC,CAISGRLAGGGSSYNEQFF
TRBD2,TRBJ2-1,TRBV6-4,NA,TGTGCCAGCAGTGACGGCAGCGGGAGGGCCAACGAGCAGTTCTTC,CASSDGSGRANEQFF
TRBD2,TRBJ2-2,TRBV5-6,NA,TGTGCCAGCAGCCTCGTACTAGCGGCGAACACCGGGGAGCTGTTTTTT,CASSLVLAANTGELFF
NA,TRBJ1-1,TRBV2,few,TGTGCCAGCATCAAGGGGATGAACACTGAAGCTTTCTTT,CASIKGMNTEAFF
TRBD1,TRBJ1-2,TRBV19,NA,TGTGCCAGTAGAAAAAACAGGGGCCTTAACTATGGCTACACCTTC,CASRKNRGLNYGYTF
NA,TRBJ1-2,TRBV29-1,NA,TGCAGCGCTTTGACAGGCCTCTATGGCTACACCTTC,CSALTGLYGYTF
NA,TRBJ1-1,TRBV28,NA,TGTGCCAGCAGTTTCGGTAGAGCTTTCTTT,CASSFGRAFF
NA,TRBJ1-1,TRBV21-1,NA,TGTGCCAGCAGCAAAAAAGGTACACTGGGGACTGAAGCTTTCTTT,CASSKKGTLGTEAFF
TRBD2,TRBJ2-7,TRBV5-6,NA,TGTGCCAGCAGCCGAGGACTAGGGCTCTACGAGCAGTACTTC,CASSRGLGLYEQYF
TRBD2,TRBJ2-3,TRBV7-2,NA,TGTGCCAGCAGCCTTAAGCGGGGGGTCACAGATACGCAGTATTTT,CASSLKRGVTDTQYF
TRBD1,TRBJ2-7,TRBV13,NA,TGTGCCAGCAGCCCCTGGGGACAGGGTTCCTACGAGCAGTACTTC,CASSPWGQGSYEQYF
NA,TRBJ2-4,TRBV30,NA,TGTGCTTGTAACTCGGACCCCCGCGGGCACATTCAGTACTTC,CACNSDPRGHIQYF
NA,TRBJ1-5,TRBV7-2,NA,TGTGCCAGCAGCTTAGATACAGGGTGGAGCAATCAGCCCCAGCATTTT,CASSLDTGWSNQPQHF
TRBD1,TRBJ1-4,TRBV5-1,NA,TGCGCCAGCAGCAACGACCCTACAGGGGCCGGTAATGAAAAACTGTTTTTT,CASSNDPTGAGNEKLFF